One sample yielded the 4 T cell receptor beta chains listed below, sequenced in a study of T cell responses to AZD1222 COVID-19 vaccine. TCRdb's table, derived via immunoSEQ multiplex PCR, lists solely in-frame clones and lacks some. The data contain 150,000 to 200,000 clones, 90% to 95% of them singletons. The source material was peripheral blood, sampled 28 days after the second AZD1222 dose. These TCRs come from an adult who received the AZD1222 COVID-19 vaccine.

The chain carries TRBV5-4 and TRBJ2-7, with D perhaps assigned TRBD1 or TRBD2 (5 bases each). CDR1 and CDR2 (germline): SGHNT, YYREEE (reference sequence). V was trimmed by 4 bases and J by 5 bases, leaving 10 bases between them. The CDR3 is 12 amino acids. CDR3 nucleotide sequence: TGTGCCAGCAGCGGTTTGGGGGACGAGCAGTACTTC. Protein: CASSGLGDEQYF.

The DNA of the CDR3 is TGTGCCAGTAGCATCGCCGGGCATGGCTACACCTTC. Its translation is CASSIAGHGYTF. The chain carries TRBV19 and TRBJ1-2, with D unresolved. In germline, CDR1 is LNHDA, CDR2 SQIVND (reference sequence). This CDR3 comprises 12 residues. Trimming cost V 6 bases and J 6 bases, with 11 bases left between them.

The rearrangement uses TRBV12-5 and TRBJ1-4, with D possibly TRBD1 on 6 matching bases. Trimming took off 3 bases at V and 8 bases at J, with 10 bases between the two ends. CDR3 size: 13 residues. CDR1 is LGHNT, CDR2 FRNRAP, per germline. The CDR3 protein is CASGLGTSEKLFF. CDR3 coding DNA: TGTGCTAGTGGTTTAGGGACATCAGAAAAACTGTTTTTT.

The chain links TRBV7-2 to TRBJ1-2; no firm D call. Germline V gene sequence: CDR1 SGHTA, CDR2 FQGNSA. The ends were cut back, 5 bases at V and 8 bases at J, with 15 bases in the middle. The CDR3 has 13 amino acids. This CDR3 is CASSPRSGRGYTF. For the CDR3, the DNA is TGTGCCAGCAGCCCCCGGTCAGGAAGAGGCTACACCTTC.